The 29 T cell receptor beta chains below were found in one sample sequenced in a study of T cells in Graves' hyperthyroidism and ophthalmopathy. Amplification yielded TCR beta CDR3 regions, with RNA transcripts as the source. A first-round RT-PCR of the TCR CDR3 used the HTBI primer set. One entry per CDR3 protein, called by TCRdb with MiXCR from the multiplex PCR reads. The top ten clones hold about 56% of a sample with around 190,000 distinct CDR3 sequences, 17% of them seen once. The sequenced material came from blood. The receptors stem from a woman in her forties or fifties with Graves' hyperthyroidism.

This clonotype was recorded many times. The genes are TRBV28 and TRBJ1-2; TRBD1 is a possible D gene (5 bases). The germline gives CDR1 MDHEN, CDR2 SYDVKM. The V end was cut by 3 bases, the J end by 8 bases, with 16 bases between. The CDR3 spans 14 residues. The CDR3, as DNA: TGTGCCAGCAGTTTTTTGGGGGAGTCTGGAGGCTACACCTTC. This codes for CASSFLGESGGYTF.

The CDR3 coding sequence is TGCAGTGCTAGACTAGCGGGAGGGCCCAATGAGCAGTTCTTC. Translating gives CSARLAGGPNEQFF. The chain uses TRBV20-1 and TRBJ2-1; 12 positions agree with TRBD2. Germline V gene data show CDR1 as DFQATT and CDR2 as SNEGSKA (reference sequence). J lost 6 bases, V lost 2 bases, and 2 bases had no gene match. This CDR3 has 14 residues.

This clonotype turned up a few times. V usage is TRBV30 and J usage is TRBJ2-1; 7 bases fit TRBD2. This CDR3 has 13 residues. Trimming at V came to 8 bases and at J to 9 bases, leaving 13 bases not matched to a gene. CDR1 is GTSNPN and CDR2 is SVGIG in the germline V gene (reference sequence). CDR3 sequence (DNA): TGTGCCAGTACCCAACTAGCGAGCGGTGAGCAGTTCTTC. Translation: CASTQLASGEQFF.

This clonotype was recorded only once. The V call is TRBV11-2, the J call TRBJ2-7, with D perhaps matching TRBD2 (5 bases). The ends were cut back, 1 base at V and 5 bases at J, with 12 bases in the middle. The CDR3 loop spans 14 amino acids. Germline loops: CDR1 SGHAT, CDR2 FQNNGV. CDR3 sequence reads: CASSLGPGNNEQYF. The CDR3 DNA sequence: TGTGCCAGCAGCTTAGGACCGGGGAATAACGAGCAGTACTTC.

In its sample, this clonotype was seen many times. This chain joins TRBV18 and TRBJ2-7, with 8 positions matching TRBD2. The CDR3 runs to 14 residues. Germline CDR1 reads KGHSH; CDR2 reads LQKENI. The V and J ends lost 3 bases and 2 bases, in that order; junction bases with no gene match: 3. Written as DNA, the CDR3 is TGTGCCAGCTCACCGAGCGGGAGTGCCTACGAGCAGTACTTC. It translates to CASSPSGSAYEQYF.

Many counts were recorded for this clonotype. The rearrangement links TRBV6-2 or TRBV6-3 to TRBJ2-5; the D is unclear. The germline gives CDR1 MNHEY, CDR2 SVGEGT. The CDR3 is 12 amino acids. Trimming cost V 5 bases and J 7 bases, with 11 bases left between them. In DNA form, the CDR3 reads TGTGCCAGCAGTGAGAATGCGAGGACCCAGTACTTC. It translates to CASSENARTQYF.

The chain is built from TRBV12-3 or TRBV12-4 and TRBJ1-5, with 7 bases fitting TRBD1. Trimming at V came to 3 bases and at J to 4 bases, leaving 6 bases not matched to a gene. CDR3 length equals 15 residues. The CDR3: CASSLRTGVNQPQHF. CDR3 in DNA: TGTGCCAGCAGTTTGAGGACAGGCGTTAATCAGCCCCAGCATTTT.

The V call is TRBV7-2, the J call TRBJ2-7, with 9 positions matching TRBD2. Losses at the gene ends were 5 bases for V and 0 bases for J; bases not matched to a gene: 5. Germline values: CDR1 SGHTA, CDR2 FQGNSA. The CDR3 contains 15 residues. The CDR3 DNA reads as TGTGCCAGCAGCCCCTTTAGCGGGGGCTCCTACGAGCAGTACTTC. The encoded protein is CASSPFSGGSYEQYF.

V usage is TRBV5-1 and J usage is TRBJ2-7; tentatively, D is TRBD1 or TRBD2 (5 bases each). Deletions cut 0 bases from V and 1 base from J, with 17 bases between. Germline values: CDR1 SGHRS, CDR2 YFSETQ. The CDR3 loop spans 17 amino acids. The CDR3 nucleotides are TGCGCCAGCAGCTTGGGAGGTGGGACCGGGAAATCCTACGAGCAGTACTTC. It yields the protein CASSLGGGTGKSYEQYF.

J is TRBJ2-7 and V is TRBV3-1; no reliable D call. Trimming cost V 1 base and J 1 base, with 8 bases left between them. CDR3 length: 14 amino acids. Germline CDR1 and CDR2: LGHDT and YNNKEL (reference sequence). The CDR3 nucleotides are TGTGCCAGCAGCCAAGTCAGAGATTCCTACGAGCAGTACTTC. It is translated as CASSQVRDSYEQYF.

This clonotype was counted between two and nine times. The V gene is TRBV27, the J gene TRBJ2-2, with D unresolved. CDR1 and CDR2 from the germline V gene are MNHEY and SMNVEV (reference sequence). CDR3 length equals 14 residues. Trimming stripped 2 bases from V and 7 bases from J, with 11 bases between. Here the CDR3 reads CASSLGVRLGELFF. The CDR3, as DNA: TGTGCCAGCAGTTTAGGGGTCCGACTCGGGGAGCTGTTTTTT.

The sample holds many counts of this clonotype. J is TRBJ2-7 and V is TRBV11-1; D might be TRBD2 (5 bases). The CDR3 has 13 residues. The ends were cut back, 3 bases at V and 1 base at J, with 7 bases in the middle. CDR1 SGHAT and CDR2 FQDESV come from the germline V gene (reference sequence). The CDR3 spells CASSFRGSYEQYF. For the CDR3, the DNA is TGTGCCAGCAGCTTCCGCGGGTCCTACGAGCAGTACTTC. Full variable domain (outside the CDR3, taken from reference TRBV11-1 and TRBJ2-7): EAEVAQSPRYKITEKSQAVAFWCDPISGHATLYWYRQILGQGPELLVQFQDESVVDDSQLPKDRFSAERLKGVDSTLKIQPAELGDSAMYLCASSFRGSYEQYFGPGTRLTVT.

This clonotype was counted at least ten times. CDR3 in amino acids: CASSQAGGDGNTIYF. The CDR3, as DNA: TGTGCCAGCAGCCAAGCAGGCGGCGATGGAAACACCATATATTTT. The V and J genes are TRBV3-1 and TRBJ1-3; D ambiguous. The CDR3 spans 15 residues. The germline gives CDR1 LGHDT, CDR2 YNNKEL (reference sequence). V was cut by 1 base and J by 3 bases, with 10 bases left in between.

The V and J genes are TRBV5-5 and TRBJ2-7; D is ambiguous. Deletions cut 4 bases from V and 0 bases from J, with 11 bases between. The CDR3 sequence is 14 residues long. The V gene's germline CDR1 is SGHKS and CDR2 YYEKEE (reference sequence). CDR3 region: CASSPGGYSYEQYF. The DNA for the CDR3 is TGTGCCAGCAGCCCCGGTGGGTACTCCTACGAGCAGTACTTC.

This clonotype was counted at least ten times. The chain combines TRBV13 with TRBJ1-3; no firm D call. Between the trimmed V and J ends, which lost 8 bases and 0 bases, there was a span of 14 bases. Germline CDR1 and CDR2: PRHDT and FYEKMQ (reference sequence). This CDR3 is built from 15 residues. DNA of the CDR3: TGTGCCAGCGGTAGCGCTAGGACCTCTGGAAACACCATATATTTT. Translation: CASGSARTSGNTIYF.

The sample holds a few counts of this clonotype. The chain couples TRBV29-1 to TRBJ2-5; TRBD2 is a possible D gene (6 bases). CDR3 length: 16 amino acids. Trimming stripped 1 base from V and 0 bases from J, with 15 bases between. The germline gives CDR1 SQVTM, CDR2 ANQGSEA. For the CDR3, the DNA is TGCAGCGTTGAAGTGCGGGACTCTAGTAACCAAGAGACCCAGTACTTC. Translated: CSVEVRDSSNQETQYF.

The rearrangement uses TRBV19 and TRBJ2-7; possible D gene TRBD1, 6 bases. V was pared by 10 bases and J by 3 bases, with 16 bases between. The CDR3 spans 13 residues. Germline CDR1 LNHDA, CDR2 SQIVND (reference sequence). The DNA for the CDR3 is TGTGCCATCAGGGGTAGCAGTTACTACGAGCAGTACTTC. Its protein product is CAIRGSSYYEQYF.

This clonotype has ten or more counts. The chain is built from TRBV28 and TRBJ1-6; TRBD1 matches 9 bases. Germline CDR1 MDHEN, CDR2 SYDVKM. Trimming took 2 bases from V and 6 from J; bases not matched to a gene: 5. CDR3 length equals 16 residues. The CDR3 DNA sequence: TGTGCCAGCAGTTTACCTGGACAGGGGAGTAATTCACCCCTCCACTTT. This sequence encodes CASSLPGQGSNSPLHF.

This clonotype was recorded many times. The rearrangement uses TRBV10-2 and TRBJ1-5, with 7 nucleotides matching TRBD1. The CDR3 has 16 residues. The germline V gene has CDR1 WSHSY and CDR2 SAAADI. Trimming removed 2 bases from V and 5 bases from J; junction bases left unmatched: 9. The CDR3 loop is CASSEIGRGVHQPQHF. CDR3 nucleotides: TGCGCCAGCAGTGAGATCGGCAGGGGGGTACATCAGCCCCAGCATTTT.

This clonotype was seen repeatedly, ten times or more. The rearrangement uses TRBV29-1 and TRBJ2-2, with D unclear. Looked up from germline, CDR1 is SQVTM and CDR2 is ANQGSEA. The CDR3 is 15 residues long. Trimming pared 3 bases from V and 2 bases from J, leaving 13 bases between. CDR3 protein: CSVDNTQANTGELFF. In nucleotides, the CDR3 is TGCAGCGTTGACAACACGCAGGCAAACACCGGGGAGCTGTTTTTT.

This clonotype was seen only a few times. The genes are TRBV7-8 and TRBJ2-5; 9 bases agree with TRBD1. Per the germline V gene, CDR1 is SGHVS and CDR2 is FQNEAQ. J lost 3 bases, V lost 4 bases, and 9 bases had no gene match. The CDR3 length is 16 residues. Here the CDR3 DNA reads TGTGCCAGCAGCTCAAGCCGGGACAGGGCAGAAGAGACCCAGTACTTC. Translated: CASSSSRDRAEETQYF.

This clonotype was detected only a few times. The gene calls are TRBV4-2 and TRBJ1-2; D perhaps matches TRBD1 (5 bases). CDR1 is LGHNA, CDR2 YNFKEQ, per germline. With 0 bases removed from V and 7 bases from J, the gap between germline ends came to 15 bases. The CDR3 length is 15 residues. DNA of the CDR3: TGTGCCAGCAGCCAAGACCCAGACAGTCTCTCTGGCTACACCTTC. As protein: CASSQDPDSLSGYTF.

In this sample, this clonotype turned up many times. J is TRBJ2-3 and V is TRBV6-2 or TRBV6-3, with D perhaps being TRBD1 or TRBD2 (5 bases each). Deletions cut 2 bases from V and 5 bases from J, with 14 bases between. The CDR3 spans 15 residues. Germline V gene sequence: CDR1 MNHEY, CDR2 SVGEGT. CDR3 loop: CASSYGSRAGDTQYF. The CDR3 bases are TGTGCCAGCAGTTACGGAAGCAGGGCGGGAGATACGCAGTATTTT.

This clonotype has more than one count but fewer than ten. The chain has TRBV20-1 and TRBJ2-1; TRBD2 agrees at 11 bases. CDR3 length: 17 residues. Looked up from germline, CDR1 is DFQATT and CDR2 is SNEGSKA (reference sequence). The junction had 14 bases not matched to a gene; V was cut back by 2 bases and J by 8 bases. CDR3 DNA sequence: TGCAGTGCTAGAATAATGGGACTAGCGGCTACAATAGATGAGCAGTTCTTC. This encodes CSARIMGLAATIDEQFF.

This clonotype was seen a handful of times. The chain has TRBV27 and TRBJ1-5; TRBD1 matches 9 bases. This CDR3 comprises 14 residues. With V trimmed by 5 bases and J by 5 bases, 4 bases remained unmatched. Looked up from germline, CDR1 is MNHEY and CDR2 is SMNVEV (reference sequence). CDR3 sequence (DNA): TGTGCCAGCAGTATCGACAGGGGGGATCAGCCCCAGCATTTT. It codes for CASSIDRGDQPQHF.

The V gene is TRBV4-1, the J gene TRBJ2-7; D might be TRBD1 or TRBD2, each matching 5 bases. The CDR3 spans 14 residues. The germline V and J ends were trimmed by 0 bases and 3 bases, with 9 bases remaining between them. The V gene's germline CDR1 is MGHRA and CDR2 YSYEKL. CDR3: CASSQDRGDYEQYF. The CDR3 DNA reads TGCGCCAGCAGCCAAGATCGGGGCGACTACGAGCAGTACTTC.

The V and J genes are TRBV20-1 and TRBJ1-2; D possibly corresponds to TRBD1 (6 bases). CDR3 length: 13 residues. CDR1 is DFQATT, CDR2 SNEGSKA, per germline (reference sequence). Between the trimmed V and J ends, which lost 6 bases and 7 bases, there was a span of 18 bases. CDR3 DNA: TGCAGTGCCGCCCCCGGGACACTTTTTGGCTACACCTTC. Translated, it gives CSAAPGTLFGYTF.

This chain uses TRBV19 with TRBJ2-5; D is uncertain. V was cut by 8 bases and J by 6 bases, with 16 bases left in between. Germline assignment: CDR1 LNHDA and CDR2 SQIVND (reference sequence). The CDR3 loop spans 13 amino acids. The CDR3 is CASADELDQTQYF. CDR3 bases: TGTGCCAGTGCTGATGAGCTGGATCAGACCCAGTACTTC.

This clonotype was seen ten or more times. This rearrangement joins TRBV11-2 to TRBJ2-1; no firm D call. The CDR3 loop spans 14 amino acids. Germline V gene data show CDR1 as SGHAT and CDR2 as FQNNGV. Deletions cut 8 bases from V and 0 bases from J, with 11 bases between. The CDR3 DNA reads TGTGCCAGCCACCGGTCGAGCTCCTACAATGAGCAGTTCTTC. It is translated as CASHRSSSYNEQFF.